Listed here are 12 T cell receptor beta chains from one sample, sequenced in a study of cytomegalovirus exposure and HLA in healthy donors. A multiplex PCR was run with 60 Vbeta primers and 13 Jbeta primers. The data were produced by immunoSEQ multiplex PCR, yet TCRdb's version contains in-frame clones alone and is incomplete. The data show about 130,000 clones, around 75% seen once. Sequencing used PBMCs. The receptors derive from a man aged 25 to 40 in good health and CMV-seronegative.

This clone was observed once. The J gene is TRBJ2-1, the V gene TRBV5-1, with 8 nucleotides matching TRBD2. The germline V gene has CDR1 SGHRS and CDR2 YFSETQ. The CDR3 runs to 14 residues. J gave up 2 bases and V 7 bases, and 5 bases lay outside the gene matches. This CDR3 is CASFGGEAYNEQFF. The CDR3 DNA is TGCGCCAGCTTCGGGGGGGAGGCCTACAATGAGCAGTTCTTC. Filled out from reference TRBV5-1 and TRBJ2-1, the complete variable domain reads KAGVTQTPRYLIKTRGQQVTLSCSPISGHRSVSWYQQTPGQGLQFLFEYFSETQRNKGNFPGRFSGRQFSNSRSEMNVSTLELGDSALYLCASFGGEAYNEQFFGPGTRLTVL.

This clone appeared a few times. V is TRBV5-4 and J is TRBJ2-7; 12 nucleotides match TRBD2. The germline CDR1 and CDR2 sequences are SGHNT and YYREEE (reference sequence). V was clipped by 3 bases and J by 4 bases; unmatched bases: 2. CDR3 length equals 14 residues. CDR3 DNA: TGTGCCAGCAGCTGGGGGACTAGCGGGTACGAGCAGTACTTC. Translation gives CASSWGTSGYEQYF.

This chain uses TRBV4-3 with TRBJ2-1; D unresolved. Per germline, CDR1 LGHNA and CDR2 YSLEER. The CDR3 spans 14 residues. V was shortened by 0 bases and J by 6 bases, with 9 bases between the two germline ends. CDR3 DNA: TGCGCCAGCAGCCAAGATTTGGCCTCCAATGAGCAGTTCTTC. Amino acid sequence: CASSQDLASNEQFF.

This clone turned up a few times. This chain uses TRBV5-4 with TRBJ1-2; 7 positions match TRBD1. This CDR3 has 14 amino acids. The germline V gene encodes CDR1 SGHNT and CDR2 YYREEE (reference sequence). Trimming at V came to 1 base and at J to 5 bases, leaving 5 bases not matched to a gene. The CDR3 loop is CASSLPGGYYGYTF. CDR3 DNA: TGTGCCAGCAGCTTGCCAGGGGGTTATTATGGCTACACCTTC.

The chain couples TRBV19 to TRBJ2-3; TRBD2 aligns across 12 bases. The CDR3 has 16 residues. Trimming took 7 bases from V and 0 from J; bases not matched to a gene: 5. The germline gives CDR1 LNHDA, CDR2 SQIVND (reference sequence). The CDR3 nucleotides read TGTGCCAGTACCGATCTAGCGGGGGGGAGCACAGATACGCAGTATTTT. The encoded protein is CASTDLAGGSTDTQYF.

This chain links TRBV5-4 with TRBJ2-7; D may be TRBD2 (5 bases). Germline loops: CDR1 SGHNT, CDR2 YYREEE (reference sequence). The CDR3 totals 14 residues. Trimming cost V 4 bases and J 0 bases, with 11 bases left between them. CDR3 region: CASSDGLPSYEQYF. CDR3 bases: TGTGCCAGCAGCGACGGACTGCCCTCCTACGAGCAGTACTTC.

The rearrangement uses TRBV2 and TRBJ1-5, with D maybe TRBD1 (6 bases). Trimming took 6 bases from V and 1 from J, leaving 7 bases between them. CDR3 size: 13 residues. Germline V gene sequence: CDR1 SNHLY, CDR2 FYNNEI. The CDR3 DNA sequence: TGTGCCAGCAGGGGGACAAGCAATCAGCCCCAGCATTTT. Its translation: CASRGTSNQPQHF. Full variable domain (rest looked up from reference TRBV2 and TRBJ1-5): EPEVTQTPSHQVTQMGQEVILRCVPISNHLYFYWYRQILGQKVEFLVSFYNNEISEKSEIFDDQFSVERPDGSNFTLKIRSTKLEDSAMYFCASRGTSNQPQHFGDGTRLSIL.

This chain joins TRBV7-9 and TRBJ2-7; the match to TRBD1 covers 8 bases. Germline V gene lookup returns CDR1 SEHNR and CDR2 FQNEAQ (reference sequence). The trim removed 5 bases at V and 0 bases at J, leaving 6 bases unmatched. This CDR3 region has 15 residues. In DNA, the CDR3 is TGTGCCAGCAGCCCCGGGACAGGTTCCTCCTACGAGCAGTACTTC. Protein sequence: CASSPGTGSSYEQYF. The full variable domain, with the rest looked up from reference TRBV7-9 and TRBJ2-7, is DTGVSQNPRHKITKRGQNVTFRCDPISEHNRLYWYRQTLGQGPEFLTYFQNEAQLEKSRLLSDRFSAERPKGSFSTLEIQRTEQGDSAMYLCASSPGTGSSYEQYFGPGTRLTVT.

V and J are TRBV5-1 and TRBJ2-1; TRBD2 is a possible D gene (5 bases). There are 14 residues in the CDR3. Germline lookup yields CDR1 SGHRS and CDR2 YFSETQ. The V end was cut by 1 base, the J end by 2 bases, with 7 bases between. CDR3: CASSLWRAYNEQFF. CDR3 coding DNA: TGCGCCAGCAGCTTGTGGCGGGCCTACAATGAGCAGTTCTTC.

V usage is TRBV11-3 and J usage is TRBJ2-3; tentative D call: TRBD1 (5 bases). The CDR3 is 14 residues long. Trimming took off 5 bases at V and 3 bases at J, with 12 bases between the two ends. Looked up from germline, CDR1 is SGHNT and CDR2 is YENEEA. CDR3 sequence (DNA): TGTGCCAGCAGCCCAGGGATGGGGACAGATACGCAGTATTTT. Protein product: CASSPGMGTDTQYF.

This clone was found once. The chain couples TRBV7-2 to TRBJ1-5; D unresolved. This CDR3 is built from 12 residues. V was pared by 1 base and J by 9 bases, with 7 bases between. Germline CDR1 reads SGHTA; CDR2 reads FQGNSA. This CDR3 reads CASSLEQWPQHF. CDR3 coding DNA: TGTGCCAGCAGCTTAGAACAGTGGCCCCAGCATTTT.

The CDR3 here is CASQPGGATNEKLFF. The CDR3, as DNA: TGTGCCAGCCAGCCCGGAGGGGCAACTAATGAAAAACTGTTTTTT. The chain employs TRBV9 and TRBJ1-4; D perhaps matches TRBD1 (5 bases). Trimming removed 7 bases at V and 0 bases at J, with 13 bases between. Germline CDR1 and CDR2: SGDLS and YYNGEE. The CDR3 sequence is 15 residues long.